A single sample gave rise to the 2 T cell receptor beta chains below, sequenced in a study of vaccination effects on CD4 cells after COVID-19. This table comes from immunoSEQ multiplex PCR, and its TCRdb copy is limited to in-frame clones, with some not included. The table lists about 24,000 clones, roughly 74% of them singletons. Their specific antigens are unknown. Under the ViraFEST assay, PBMC were stimulated with viral peptide pools so that antigen-specific CD4+ T cells expanded. Sequencing was performed afterwards. CD4+ T cell isolation took place after approximately ten days of culture. In the vaccine recipients, nucleocapsid antibodies were negative and there was no prior SARS-CoV-2 infection. Sequenced here: CD4+ T cells from PBMCs cultured with SARS-CoV-2 spike peptides, sampled before COVID-19 vaccination. Receptor source: a human donor who received a COVID-19 vaccine.

This chain uses TRBV2 with TRBJ1-5, with a weak D call TRBD1 (5 bases). V was trimmed by 5 bases and J by 2 bases, leaving 10 bases between them. CDR1 SNHLY and CDR2 FYNNEI come from the germline V gene. The CDR3 length is 14 residues. The CDR3 spells CASSQTGGNQPQHF. The CDR3 DNA is TGTGCCAGCAGTCAAACGGGGGGCAATCAGCCCCAGCATTTT.

This chain joins TRBV2 and TRBJ1-1; no definite D call. V gave up 11 bases and J gave up 0 bases, with 13 bases separating them. The CDR3 sequence is 13 residues long. Germline V gene data show CDR1 as SNHLY and CDR2 as FYNNEI. The CDR3 spells CAGGFGVNTEAFF. The CDR3 nucleotides are TGTGCCGGAGGATTCGGGGTGAACACTGAAGCTTTCTTT. Variable domain in full (rest from reference TRBV2 and TRBJ1-1): EPEVTQTPSHQVTQMGQEVILRCVPISNHLYFYWYRQILGQKVEFLVSFYNNEISEKSEIFDDQFSVERPDGSNFTLKIRSTKLEDSAMYFCAGGFGVNTEAFFGQGTRLTVV.